One and the same sample provided the 31 T cell receptor beta chains below, sequenced in a study of vaccination effects on CD4 cells after COVID-19. The data were produced by immunoSEQ multiplex PCR, yet TCRdb's version contains in-frame clones alone and is incomplete. The data hold fewer than 25,000 clones, with 55% to 85% observed a single time. The ViraFEST assay expanded antigen-specific CD4+ T cells with viral peptide pools before sequencing. Following an approximately 9-day culture, CD4+ T cells were purified. Each person got two doses of an mRNA SARS-CoV-2 vaccine, BNT162b2 or mRNA-1273. These receptors have no known antigen. This specimen was CD4+ T cells from PBMCs cultured with HCoV-NL63 spike peptides, taken after COVID-19 vaccination. These TCRs come from a human donor who received a COVID-19 vaccine.

This clone was detected once. The chain has TRBV6-5 and TRBJ1-1; D not resolved. The CDR3 covers 13 residues. V was cut by 7 bases and J by 1 base, with 10 bases left in between. Germline CDR1 is MNHEY and CDR2 is SVGAGI. The DNA of the CDR3 is TGTGCCAGCATACTTACATGGAACACTGAAGCTTTCTTT. Residues: CASILTWNTEAFF.

V is TRBV18 and J is TRBJ2-7; the match to TRBD1 covers 10 bases. The V gene's germline CDR1 is KGHSH and CDR2 LQKENI. This CDR3 has 15 residues. Germline trimming cut 6 bases from V and 2 bases from J; bases unmatched to any gene: 7. This CDR3 is CASSRTGTGAYEQYF. As DNA, the CDR3 is TGTGCCAGCTCTCGAACTGGGACAGGGGCCTACGAGCAGTACTTC. The full variable domain, rest sourced from reference TRBV18 and TRBJ2-7, is NAGVMQNPRHLVRRRGQEARLRCSPMKGHSHVYWYRQLPEEGLKFMVYLQKENIIDESGMPKERFSAEFPKEGPSILRIQQVVRGDSAAYFCASSRTGTGAYEQYFGPGTRLTVT.

This chain links TRBV23-1 with TRBJ2-7; 8 bases agree with TRBD1. TRBV23-1 is labeled an ORF, and its function is uncertain. CDR3 size: 15 residues. J gave up 5 bases and V 2 bases, and 8 bases lay outside the gene matches. This chain's CDR3 is CASSQEGQVTHEQYF. In DNA form, the CDR3 reads TGCGCCAGCAGTCAAGAGGGACAGGTCACCCACGAGCAGTACTTC.

This rearrangement joins TRBV10-3 to TRBJ1-2; D uncertain. The ends were cut back, 2 bases at V and 6 bases at J, with 10 bases in the middle. Germline lookup yields CDR1 ENHRY and CDR2 SYGVKD. This CDR3 is 13 amino acids long. CDR3 sequence reads: CAISENSKDGYTF. The CDR3 bases are TGTGCCATCAGTGAGAATTCCAAGGATGGCTACACCTTC.

This chain connects TRBV27 to TRBJ2-2, with a weak D call TRBD1 (6 bases). Germline assignment: CDR1 MNHEY and CDR2 SMNVEV (reference sequence). The CDR3 sequence is 16 residues long. With 5 bases removed from V and 2 bases from J, the gap between germline ends came to 15 bases. The chain's CDR3 is CASSDLGAANTGELFF. The CDR3 DNA follows: TGTGCCAGCAGTGATCTGGGGGCAGCCAACACCGGGGAGCTGTTTTTT.

The chain carries TRBV15 and TRBJ1-3; 8 nucleotides line up with TRBD1. V lost 0 bases and J lost 4; bases outside the gene matches: 2. The CDR3 has 15 amino acids. Germline CDR1 is LNHNV and CDR2 is YYDKDF (reference sequence). The chain's CDR3 is CATSRDRDRGNTIYF. In nucleotides, the CDR3 is TGTGCCACCAGCAGAGACCGGGACAGGGGAAACACCATATATTTT.

The CDR3 DNA reads TGCGCCAGCAGAAAGGGGACAGCAAAAGAGACCCAGTACTTC. It encodes CASRKGTAKETQYF. This chain links TRBV10-2 with TRBJ2-5; 7 nucleotides match TRBD1. Germline V gives CDR1 WSHSY, CDR2 SAAADI. The V segment lost 6 bases and the J segment 3 bases; nucleotides outside the gene matches: 7. The CDR3 runs to 14 residues.

The chain is built from TRBV5-1 and TRBJ2-5, with D perhaps matching TRBD2 (6 bases). This CDR3 has 17 amino acids. Trimming took off 3 bases at V and 2 bases at J, with 20 bases between the two ends. Germline V gene sequence: CDR1 SGHRS, CDR2 YFSETQ. CDR3 DNA sequence: TGCGCCAGCAGCTATAATGACATAGCGGAAGTTCAAGAGACCCAGTACTTC. Amino acids: CASSYNDIAEVQETQYF.

The gene calls are TRBV9 and TRBJ2-1; D is unresolved. The CDR3 length is 15 residues. Germline V gene sequence: CDR1 SGDLS, CDR2 YYNGEE. V lost 4 bases, J lost 0 bases, and 11 bases lay in between. The CDR3 DNA follows: TGTGCCAGCAGCTACGGTACGAACTCCTACAATGAGCAGTTCTTC. It encodes CASSYGTNSYNEQFF.

V gene TRBV11-3 combines with J gene TRBJ2-2; 8 bases align to TRBD2. The trim removed 5 bases at V and 6 bases at J, leaving 8 bases unmatched. CDR1 is SGHNT and CDR2 is YENEEA in the germline V gene. The CDR3 extends over 15 amino acids. Here the CDR3 DNA reads TGTGCCAGCAGCCCTGCGAGCGGGAGTGCCGGGGAGCTGTTTTTT. It encodes CASSPASGSAGELFF.

The gene calls are TRBV4-1 and TRBJ2-3; 8 bases are a match to TRBD2. Germline CDR1 is MGHRA and CDR2 is YSYEKL. The CDR3 is 17 residues long. V gave up 1 base and J gave up 0 bases; unmatched junction bases: 6. The CDR3 reads CASSQGVAGTSTDTQYF. The CDR3 DNA is TGCGCCAGCAGCCAAGGTGTAGCGGGGACTAGCACAGATACGCAGTATTTT.

The chain links TRBV14 to TRBJ1-2; TRBD1 aligns across 9 bases. CDR3 length: 16 amino acids. Trimming cost V 1 base and J 1 base; bases outside gene matches: 4. Germline CDR1 SGHDN, CDR2 FVKESK. DNA of the CDR3: TGTGCCAGCAGCCAAGGCCGGGACAGGGTTAACTATGGCTACACCTTC. Protein sequence: CASSQGRDRVNYGYTF.

The rearrangement uses TRBV2 and TRBJ1-1, with 7 positions matching TRBD1. Germline CDR1 is SNHLY and CDR2 is FYNNEI. This CDR3 spans 13 amino acids. After removal of 4 bases from V and 11 bases from J, the junction contained 10 bases not matched to a gene. CDR3 loop: CASSGGQPLEAFF. The CDR3 DNA reads TGTGCCAGCAGTGGGGGACAGCCCCTTGAGGCTTTCTTT.

V gene TRBV10-2 combines with J gene TRBJ1-2, with 8 bases fitting TRBD1. CDR1 is WSHSY and CDR2 is SAAADI in the germline V gene. This CDR3 contains 14 residues. V lost 2 bases, J lost 4 bases, and 3 bases stayed unmatched. The CDR3 sequence: CASSERTGSYGYTF. The DNA of the CDR3 is TGCGCCAGCAGTGAGAGGACAGGGAGCTATGGCTACACCTTC.

This chain connects TRBV4-1 to TRBJ2-3, with D maybe TRBD2 (6 bases). V was shortened by 3 bases and J by 8 bases, with 27 bases between the two germline ends. The germline V gene encodes CDR1 MGHRA and CDR2 YSYEKL. This CDR3 comprises 18 residues. CDR3 sequence reads: CASSHLTLSGPPEGTQYF. Here the CDR3 DNA reads TGCGCCAGCAGCCATCTTACCCTCTCGGGCCCCCCGGAGGGTACGCAGTATTTT.

V and J are TRBV5-1 and TRBJ2-6; TRBD1 or TRBD2 may be the D gene (5 bases each). Trimming removed 4 bases from V and 0 bases from J, with 11 bases in between. CDR3 size: 16 residues. CDR1 is SGHRS, CDR2 YFSETQ, per germline. The CDR3 coding sequence is TGCGCCAGCAGCCCTCCTGGGGGCTCTGGGGCCAACGTCCTGACTTTC. It is translated as CASSPPGGSGANVLTF.

This sequence joins TRBV10-3 and TRBJ2-7, with 8 nucleotides matching TRBD1. The V gene's germline CDR1 is ENHRY and CDR2 SYGVKD. The trim removed 3 bases at V and 5 bases at J, leaving 12 bases unmatched. The CDR3 is made up of 16 amino acids. CDR3 nucleotide sequence: TGTGCCATCAGTGACCCGAGGACAGGGTCCGTCCACGAGCAGTACTTC. As protein: CAISDPRTGSVHEQYF.

V usage is TRBV19 and J usage is TRBJ2-3; D remains ambiguous. Trimming removed 6 bases from V and 0 bases from J, with 16 bases in between. Germline assignment: CDR1 LNHDA and CDR2 SQIVND (reference sequence). The CDR3 has 16 residues. Here the CDR3 DNA reads TGTGCCAGTAGCGGGCGGACGGCAGCTAGCACAGATACGCAGTATTTT. Amino acid sequence: CASSGRTAASTDTQYF.

The gene calls are TRBV5-4 and TRBJ1-6; 7 positions agree with TRBD1. There are 14 residues in the CDR3. With 1 base clipped from V and 12 bases from J, the junction kept 7 bases outside the gene matches. Germline CDR1 SGHNT, CDR2 YYREEE (reference sequence). The CDR3, as DNA: TGTGCCAGCAGCTTGTCAGGGGGTCTAGGACCCCTCCACTTT. Its translation: CASSLSGGLGPLHF. Looking up the rest from reference TRBV5-4 and TRBJ1-6 gives the full variable domain: ETGVTQSPTHLIKTRGQQVTLRCSSQSGHNTVSWYQQALGQGPQFIFQYYREEENGRGNFPPRFSGLQFPNYSSELNVNALELDDSALYLCASSLSGGLGPLHFGNGTRLTVT.

Only a few counts were recorded for this clone. The chain has TRBV3-1 (or the pseudogene TRBV3-2) and TRBJ1-4; tentatively, D is TRBD1 (5 bases). Trimming removed 9 bases from V and 16 bases from J, with 21 bases in between. The V gene's germline CDR1 is LGHDT and CDR2 YNNKEL (reference sequence). The CDR3 has 12 amino acids. The CDR3 coding sequence is TGTGCCAGTGGAGACTCCAGGGCCCCGCAGTTTTTT. It is translated as CASGDSRAPQFF.

The V gene is TRBV9, the J gene TRBJ2-2; either TRBD1 or TRBD2 may fit D (6 bases each). V lost 3 bases, J lost 4 bases, and 10 bases lay in between. The germline CDR1 and CDR2 sequences are SGDLS and YYNGEE. There are 14 residues in the CDR3. The CDR3 DNA reads TGTGCCAGCAGCGCGAGGGGGGCCACCGGGGAGCTGTTTTTT. Translated: CASSARGATGELFF.

The chain has TRBV7-2 and TRBJ1-2, with 7 nucleotides matching TRBD1. The V gene's germline CDR1 is SGHTA and CDR2 FQGNSA. The CDR3 is made up of 15 amino acids. With V trimmed by 1 base and J by 4 bases, 6 bases remained unmatched. The CDR3 coding sequence is TGTGCCAGCAGCTTAGTAGTTACAGGGGCCTATGGCTACACCTTC. Encoded protein: CASSLVVTGAYGYTF. Filled out from reference TRBV7-2 and TRBJ1-2, the complete variable domain reads GAGVSQSPSNKVTEKGKDVELRCDPISGHTALYWYRQSLGQGLEFLIYFQGNSAPDKSGLPSDRFSAERTGGSVSTLTIQRTQQEDSAVYLCASSLVVTGAYGYTFGSGTRLTVV.

This clone occurred a few times. The chain uses TRBV5-4 and TRBJ1-5, with D tentatively TRBD1 (5 bases). Per the germline V gene, CDR1 is SGHNT and CDR2 is YYREEE (reference sequence). CDR3 length: 16 residues. The V end was cut by 4 bases, the J end by 5 bases, with 19 bases between. The CDR3 DNA follows: TGTGCCAGCAGCCATAAATCCCGGGGCATAGATCAGCCCCAGCATTTT. It yields the protein CASSHKSRGIDQPQHF. The variable domain in full, with the rest retrieved from reference TRBV5-4 and TRBJ1-5, is ETGVTQSPTHLIKTRGQQVTLRCSSQSGHNTVSWYQQALGQGPQFIFQYYREEENGRGNFPPRFSGLQFPNYSSELNVNALELDDSALYLCASSHKSRGIDQPQHFGDGTRLSIL.

This clone was detected once. The chain has TRBV5-1 and TRBJ2-5; D may be TRBD1 (5 bases). V was shortened by 4 bases and J by 5 bases, with 15 bases between the two germline ends. Germline V gives CDR1 SGHRS, CDR2 YFSETQ. This CDR3 contains 14 residues. CDR3 sequence reads: CASSPQGVGETQYF. For the CDR3, the DNA is TGCGCCAGCAGCCCCCAAGGGGTGGGGGAGACCCAGTACTTC.

The chain recombines TRBV5-1 with TRBJ2-7; 13 bases line up with TRBD2. This CDR3 comprises 15 residues. The V gene end was trimmed by 1 base and the J gene end by 5 bases; junction bases not matched to a gene: 3. Germline CDR1 reads SGHRS; CDR2 reads YFSETQ. The CDR3 protein is CASSLQLAGGDEQYF. DNA for the CDR3: TGCGCCAGCAGCTTGCAACTAGCGGGAGGGGACGAGCAGTACTTC.

V gene TRBV7-2 combines with J gene TRBJ2-5; 13 bases are a match to TRBD2. In germline, CDR1 is SGHTA, CDR2 FQGNSA. The junction had 7 bases not matched to a gene; V was cut back by 3 bases and J by 6 bases. The CDR3 is made up of 16 amino acids. The CDR3 DNA is TGTGCCAGCAGCTTTCGGACTAGCGGGAGTGCGAAGACCCAGTACTTC. Protein product: CASSFRTSGSAKTQYF.

This clone turned up a few times. The chain uses TRBV7-9 and TRBJ1-2; D ambiguous. The CDR3 is made up of 16 amino acids. Trimming left V 7 bases short and J 0 bases short, with 18 bases between. In germline, CDR1 is SEHNR, CDR2 FQNEAQ (reference sequence). Written as DNA, the CDR3 is TGTGCCAGCACCACTGGATCGACCGGAGCTAACTATGGCTACACCTTC. As protein: CASTTGSTGANYGYTF.

The chain couples TRBV5-4 to TRBJ2-7; 11 positions agree with TRBD1. The CDR3 contains 15 residues. V gave up 4 bases and J gave up 4 bases; unmatched junction bases: 7. Germline-derived CDR1 and CDR2 are SGHNT and YYREEE (reference sequence). CDR3 residues: CASSHPGQGVYEQYF. The CDR3 nucleotides are TGTGCCAGCAGCCACCCGGGACAGGGGGTATACGAGCAGTACTTC.

This sequence joins TRBV6-4 and TRBJ1-5; 7 bases fit TRBD1. Per the germline V gene, CDR1 is MRHNA and CDR2 is SNTAGT. J gave up 6 bases and V 1 base, and 9 bases lay outside the gene matches. This CDR3 comprises 16 residues. The CDR3 is CASSDLMRGGGQPQHF. CDR3 sequence (DNA): TGTGCCAGCAGTGACTTAATGAGAGGGGGCGGTCAGCCCCAGCATTTT.

J is TRBJ1-1 and V is TRBV27; D gene unclear. V lost 3 bases and J 5 bases, leaving 10 bases between the germline ends. The CDR3 loop spans 13 amino acids. The germline gives CDR1 MNHEY, CDR2 SMNVEV (reference sequence). This CDR3 is CASSFRDATEAFF. CDR3 sequence (DNA): TGTGCCAGCAGTTTCCGCGACGCGACTGAAGCTTTCTTT.

The V call is TRBV18, the J call TRBJ2-2; D may be TRBD1 or TRBD2 (6 bases each). Per the germline V gene, CDR1 is KGHSH and CDR2 is LQKENI. The ends were cut back, 0 bases at V and 5 bases at J, with 16 bases in the middle. The CDR3 runs 17 residues. The DNA for the CDR3 is TGTGCCAGCTCACCACCCGGGACTCAGGGGAGGACCGGGGAGCTGTTTTTT. Translation: CASSPPGTQGRTGELFF. Drawing the rest from reference TRBV18 and TRBJ2-2, the complete variable domain is NAGVMQNPRHLVRRRGQEARLRCSPMKGHSHVYWYRQLPEEGLKFMVYLQKENIIDESGMPKERFSAEFPKEGPSILRIQQVVRGDSAAYFCASSPPGTQGRTGELFFGEGSRLTVL.